This T cell receptor beta chain was sequenced during a study of blood T cells in healthy people across ages. The CDR3 is 16 amino acids. Per the germline V gene, CDR1 is DFQATT and CDR2 is SNEGSKA (reference sequence). The germline V and J ends were trimmed by 1 base and 2 bases, with 17 bases remaining between them. Primers used in a second PCR of about 6 to 11 cycles were a sample-barcoded 5' primer and a J-beta primer mix. There were at least 3 million CDR3-containing paired-end reads obtained from each sample. TCRdb re-called the 5' RACE reads with MiXCR, one entry per CDR3 protein. The data show fewer than 950,000 distinct CDR3 sequences, approximately 55% seen once. This clonotype was seen a handful of times.

Material: blood. The sequence was obtained from a man of 80 years or more in good health. The chain links TRBV20-1 to TRBJ1-2; a weak D match, TRBD1 (6 bases). The CDR3 DNA follows: TGCAGTGCTAGAGCCCCTAGGGGGGAAGCCAACTATGGCTACACCTTC. This sequence encodes CSARAPRGEANYGYTF.